This T cell receptor (beta chain) was captured by sequencing in a study of early T cells in non-severe SARS-CoV-2 infection. In the study overall: Bulk RNA from unsorted whole blood was sequenced; chains were unpaired. Study-wide results and caveats: Anti-spike CD8 responses were favored by VDJdb matching, which missed private and CD4 specificities.

This clonotype was seen at least ten times. Its antigen remains unknown. The length of the CDR3 is 13 residues. Trimming took 6 bases from V and 5 from J, leaving 13 bases between them. The germline gives CDR1 MNHEY, CDR2 SVGEGT. Separate cDNA molecules each had unique molecular identifiers attached to them. One entry per CDR3 protein results from TCRdb running MiXCR on the 5' RACE reads. The repertoire has roughly 75,000 distinct CDR3 sequences, 11% of them found once; the top ten carry approximately 4.5%. The clonotype originates from an adult who was a healthcare worker with PCR-confirmed SARS-CoV-2 infection or an uninfected control (not recorded which). The chain employs TRBV6-2 or TRBV6-3 and TRBJ1-1; D gene ambiguous. Sample: whole blood. The CDR3 DNA sequence: TGTGCCAGCAGCTCAAGCCGAGGGACTGAAGCTTTCTTT. Its translation is CASSSSRGTEAFF.